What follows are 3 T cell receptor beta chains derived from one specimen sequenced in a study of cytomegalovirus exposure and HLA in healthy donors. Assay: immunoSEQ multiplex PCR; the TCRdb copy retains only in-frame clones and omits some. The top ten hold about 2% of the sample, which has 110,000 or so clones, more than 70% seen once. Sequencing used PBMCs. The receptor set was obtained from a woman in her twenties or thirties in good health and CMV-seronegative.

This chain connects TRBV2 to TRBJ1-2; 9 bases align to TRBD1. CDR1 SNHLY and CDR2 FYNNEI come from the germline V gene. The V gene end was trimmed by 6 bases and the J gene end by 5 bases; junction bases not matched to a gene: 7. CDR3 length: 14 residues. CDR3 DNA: TGTGCCAGCAGGACACAGGGGGCGGAGTATGGCTACACCTTC. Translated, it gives CASRTQGAEYGYTF.

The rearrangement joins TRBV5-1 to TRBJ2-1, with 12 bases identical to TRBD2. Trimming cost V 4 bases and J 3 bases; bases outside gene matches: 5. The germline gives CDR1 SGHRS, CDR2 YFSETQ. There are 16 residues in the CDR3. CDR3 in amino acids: CASSRMTSGGYNEQFF. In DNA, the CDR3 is TGCGCCAGCAGCCGGATGACTAGCGGGGGCTACAATGAGCAGTTCTTC.

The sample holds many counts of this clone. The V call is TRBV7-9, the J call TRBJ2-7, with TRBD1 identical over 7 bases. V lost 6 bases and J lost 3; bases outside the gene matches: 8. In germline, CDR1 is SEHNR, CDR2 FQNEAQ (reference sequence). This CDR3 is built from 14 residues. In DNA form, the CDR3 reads TGTGCCAGCAGGAGACAGGGAGCCGACTACGAGCAGTACTTC. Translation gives CASRRQGADYEQYF.